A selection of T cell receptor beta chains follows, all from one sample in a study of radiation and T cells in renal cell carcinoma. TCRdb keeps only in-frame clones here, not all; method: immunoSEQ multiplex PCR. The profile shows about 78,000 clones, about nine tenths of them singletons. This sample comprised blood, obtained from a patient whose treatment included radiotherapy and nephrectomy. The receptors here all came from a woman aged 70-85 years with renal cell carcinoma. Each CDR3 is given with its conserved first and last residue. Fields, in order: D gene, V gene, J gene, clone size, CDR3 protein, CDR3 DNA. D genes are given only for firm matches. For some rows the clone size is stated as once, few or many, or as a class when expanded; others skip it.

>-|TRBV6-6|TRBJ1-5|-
CASSPLLGGNQPQHF
TGTGCCAGCAGCCCTCTTTTAGGAGGGAATCAGCCCCAGCATTTT
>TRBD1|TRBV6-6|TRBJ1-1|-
CASSYIQGQNFEAFF
TGTGCCAGCAGTTACATACAGGGGCAGAATTTTGAAGCTTTCTTT
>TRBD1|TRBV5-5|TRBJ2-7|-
CASSRDRHYEQYF
TGTGCCAGCAGCCGGGACAGACACTACGAGCAGTACTTC
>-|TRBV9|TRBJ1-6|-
CASSLDPGLPSSYNSPLHF
TGTGCCAGCAGCCTAGACCCGGGACTTCCGAGCTCCTATAATTCACCCCTCCACTTT
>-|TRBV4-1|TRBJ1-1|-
CASSHSGGLNTEAFF
TGCGCCAGCAGCCACTCTGGGGGCCTGAACACTGAAGCTTTCTTT
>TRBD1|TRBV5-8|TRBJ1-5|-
CASSLKTGPSNQPQHF
TGTGCCAGCAGCTTGAAGACAGGGCCGAGCAATCAGCCCCAGCATTTT
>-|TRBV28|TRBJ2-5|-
CASSFLYRQQETQYF
TGTGCCAGCAGTTTCCTCTACCGACAGCAAGAGACCCAGTACTTC
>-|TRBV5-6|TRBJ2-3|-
CASSLAGGVGDTQYF
TGTGCCAGCAGCTTGGCAGGCGGGGTAGGGGATACGCAGTATTTT
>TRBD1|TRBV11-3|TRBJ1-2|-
CASSPYTNPAFFGTAYGYTF
TGTGCCAGCAGCCCTTACACGAACCCGGCCTTCTTCGGGACAGCGTATGGCTACACCTTC
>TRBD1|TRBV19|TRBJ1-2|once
CASSLLTGGGYGYTF
TGTGCCAGTAGCCTCTTAACAGGGGGTGGGTATGGCTACACCTTC